This entry lists 19 T cell receptor beta chains sequenced from one sample in a study. TCRdb itself ran the RT-PCR reads through MiXCR, one entry per CDR3 protein. In the table there are about 700,000 distinct CDR3 sequences, about 14% of which are singletons. Sequencing was carried out using memory CD4+ T cells from blood. These receptor sequences come from a female donor in good health, serving as a healthy control.

This clonotype was observed a handful of times. The chain employs TRBV27 and TRBJ1-1; 11 bases agree with TRBD1. Per the germline V gene, CDR1 is MNHEY and CDR2 is SMNVEV (reference sequence). The CDR3 runs 13 residues. Trimming cost V 8 bases and J 5 bases; bases outside gene matches: 4. The CDR3 is CASGRDRGTEAFF. CDR3 coding DNA: TGTGCCAGCGGCCGGGACAGGGGGACTGAAGCTTTCTTT.

The chain combines TRBV20-1 with TRBJ2-3; TRBD2 agrees at 10 bases. With 0 bases clipped from V and 3 bases from J, the junction kept 9 bases outside the gene matches. The CDR3 is 17 amino acids. The V gene's germline CDR1 is DFQATT and CDR2 SNEGSKA (reference sequence). The CDR3 loop is CSARDPGSGGRTDTQYF. The CDR3 DNA follows: TGCAGTGCTAGAGATCCTGGTAGCGGGGGGCGGACAGATACGCAGTATTTT.

This clonotype was counted a few times. In DNA form, the CDR3 reads TGTGCCAGCAGCTTTTTCCCAAGAAATAGTGGCGGGGCCTACGAGCAGTACTTC. Its translation is CASSFFPRNSGGAYEQYF. The chain joins TRBV11-1 to TRBJ2-7; D perhaps matches TRBD2 (6 bases). The germline V gene has CDR1 SGHAT and CDR2 FQDESV (reference sequence). V lost 3 bases and J lost 2, with 23 bases in between. The CDR3 consists of 18 residues. Variable domain in full (rest from reference TRBV11-1 and TRBJ2-7): EAEVAQSPRYKITEKSQAVAFWCDPISGHATLYWYRQILGQGPELLVQFQDESVVDDSQLPKDRFSAERLKGVDSTLKIQPAELGDSAMYLCASSFFPRNSGGAYEQYFGPGTRLTVT.

CDR3 DNA sequence: TGTGCCAGCAGTGTCGGTGTCCGGGCTGCCTACGAGCAGTACTTC. This codes for CASSVGVRAAYEQYF. The genes are TRBV6-1 and TRBJ2-7; D is undetermined. Germline V gene data show CDR1 as MNHNS and CDR2 as SASEGT. The CDR3 is 15 residues long. V lost 4 bases and J lost 2, with 15 bases in between.

This clonotype was seen a few times. The CDR3 sequence is CAITSGTGELFF. The CDR3 region has the DNA TGTGCCATCACAAGCGGCACCGGGGAGCTGTTTTTT. The chain has TRBV10-3 and TRBJ2-2; D possibly corresponds to TRBD2 (5 bases). Germline V gives CDR1 ENHRY, CDR2 SYGVKD. Between the trimmed V and J ends, which lost 7 bases and 4 bases, there was a span of 7 bases. The CDR3 consists of 12 residues.

This clonotype was recorded many times. The chain combines TRBV12-3 or TRBV12-4 with TRBJ2-7; TRBD2 aligns across 12 bases. This CDR3 region has 14 residues. The junction had 4 bases not matched to a gene; V was cut back by 4 bases and J by 6 bases. The CDR3 nucleotides read TGTGCCAGCAGTTCTAGCGGGAGGGCCCGCGAGCAGTACTTC. It is translated as CASSSSGRAREQYF.

This clonotype has just a few counts. This sequence joins TRBV12-3 or TRBV12-4 and TRBJ1-6; TRBD1 matches 8 bases. This CDR3 contains 13 residues. V gave up 5 bases and J gave up 14 bases; unmatched junction bases: 8. CDR3 sequence: CASSQGAPSALHF. CDR3 nucleotide sequence: TGTGCCAGCAGTCAGGGGGCCCCCTCGGCCCTCCACTTT.

This clonotype was seen more than once but under ten times. The V and J genes are TRBV6-1 and TRBJ2-1, with 7 nucleotides matching TRBD1. With 8 bases clipped from V and 6 bases from J, the junction kept 7 bases outside the gene matches. The CDR3 consists of 13 residues. CDR1 and CDR2 from the germline V gene are MNHNS and SASEGT. The CDR3 protein is CASRFAGGNEQFF. In DNA form, the CDR3 reads TGTGCCAGCCGATTCGCAGGGGGCAATGAGCAGTTCTTC.

Concerning this clonotype itself: A far larger clone is one base from this, pointing to a likely read error. V and J are TRBV27 and TRBJ1-3; no clear D gene. This CDR3 has 13 residues. Trimming shortened V by 4 bases and J by 3 bases, and 7 bases separated the two germline ends. Germline V gene lookup returns CDR1 MNHEY and CDR2 SMNVEV (reference sequence). The CDR3 sequence: CASSSSGGNTIYF. DNA of the CDR3: TGTGCCAGCAGTTCCTCGGGTGGAAACACCATATATTTT.

In its sample, this clonotype was seen a few times. This CDR3 is CASSRQGARPTDTQYF. The CDR3 nucleotides are TGTGCCAGCAGCCGACAGGGGGCGAGACCCACAGATACGCAGTATTTT. J is TRBJ2-3 and V is TRBV7-2; the match to TRBD1 covers 10 bases. Germline trimming cut 5 bases from V and 2 bases from J; bases unmatched to any gene: 7. This CDR3 spans 16 amino acids. The germline gives CDR1 SGHTA, CDR2 FQGNSA.

This clonotype was seen only a few times. V and J are TRBV2 and TRBJ1-2, with unresolved D. Germline CDR1 is SNHLY and CDR2 is FYNNEI. The CDR3 is 14 amino acids. Between the trimmed V and J ends, which lost 1 base and 3 bases, there was a span of 9 bases. CDR3: CASSEEGRDYGYTF. The CDR3 DNA reads TGTGCCAGCAGTGAAGAAGGACGGGACTATGGCTACACCTTC.

This clonotype was recorded a few times. V and J are TRBV7-3 and TRBJ1-6; no reliable D call. The CDR3 consists of 14 residues. Germline-derived CDR1 and CDR2 are SGHTA and FQGTGA. V was cut by 4 bases and J by 5 bases, with 9 bases left in between. The CDR3 loop is CASSSRRNNSPLHF. The DNA of the CDR3 is TGTGCCAGCAGCTCGAGAAGGAATAATTCACCCCTCCACTTT. The full variable domain, its missing parts supplied by reference TRBV7-3 and TRBJ1-6, is GAGVSQTPSNKVTEKGKYVELRCDPISGHTALYWYRQSLGQGPEFLIYFQGTGAADDSGLPNDRFFAVRPEGSVSTLKIQRTERGDSAVYLCASSSRRNNSPLHFGNGTRLTVT.

This clonotype was found a few times. The chain couples TRBV3-1 to TRBJ2-7; unclear D gene. Germline V CDR1 and CDR2: LGHDT, YNNKEL (reference sequence). The CDR3 covers 13 residues. Trimming shortened V by 1 base and J by 6 bases, and 10 bases separated the two germline ends. The CDR3 DNA sequence: TGTGCCAGCAGCCAAGGAGGTTTAGGCGAGCAGTACTTC. Translating gives CASSQGGLGEQYF.

This clonotype has only a few counts. The CDR3 DNA is TGTGCCAGCAGCAAGGCTCGGAGTCTGTTTTTT. Amino acids: CASSKARSLFF. The V gene is TRBV6-2 or TRBV6-3, the J gene TRBJ1-4, with D unresolved. Germline V gene lookup returns CDR1 MNHEY and CDR2 SVGEGT. With 6 bases removed from V and 14 bases from J, the gap between germline ends came to 13 bases. This CDR3 comprises 11 residues.

With respect to this clonotype: A much larger clone lies one base from this, so it may be a read error. Written as DNA, the CDR3 is TGCAGCGGGGGGATCTCCATCTACGAGAAGTACTTC. Translating gives CSGGISIYEKYF. V is TRBV29-1 and J is TRBJ2-7, with D perhaps given as TRBD1 or TRBD2 (5 bases each). This CDR3 has 12 amino acids. Looked up from germline, CDR1 is SQVTM and CDR2 is ANQGSEA.

The table lists this clonotype with a few counts. The rearrangement uses TRBV7-2 and TRBJ1-5; the D gene is possibly TRBD1 (6 bases). Germline values: CDR1 SGHTA, CDR2 FQGNSA. The CDR3 sequence is 15 residues long. V was clipped by 5 bases and J by 3 bases, with 14 bases between them. CDR3: CASSPSAGDNQPQHF. In DNA form, the CDR3 reads TGTGCCAGCAGCCCCAGCGCAGGGGACAATCAGCCCCAGCATTTT.

The V call is TRBV5-1, the J call TRBJ1-2; TRBD1 aligns across 10 bases. The CDR3 totals 14 residues. J lost 6 bases, V lost 3 bases, and 5 bases had no gene match. Germline V lookup: CDR1 SGHRS, CDR2 YFSETQ. CDR3 coding DNA: TGCGCCAGCAGCTACGACGGGACAGGGGATGGCTACACCTTC. It specifies CASSYDGTGDGYTF.

The chain combines TRBV9 with TRBJ2-5, with TRBD2 matching 7 bases. After removal of 0 bases from V and 7 bases from J, the junction contained 9 bases not matched to a gene. This CDR3 contains 15 residues. The germline CDR1 and CDR2 sequences are SGDLS and YYNGEE. The CDR3 reads CASSVAPAPGGTQYF. CDR3 in DNA: TGTGCCAGCAGCGTAGCTCCAGCCCCGGGAGGGACCCAGTACTTC.

In regard to this clonotype: At one end, the junction sequence differs from germline, possibly due to a read error. The J gene is TRBJ1-5, the V gene TRBV28; possible D gene TRBD1, 5 bases. CDR1 is MDHEN, CDR2 SYDVKM, per germline. The length of the CDR3 is 13 residues. CDR3 in amino acids: CARSFWGSQPQHF. In DNA form, the CDR3 reads TGTGCCCGCAGTTTTTGGGGGAGCCAGCCCCAGCATTTT. The complete variable domain, with remaining parts taken from reference TRBV28 and TRBJ1-5, reads DVKVTQSSRYLVKRTGEKVFLECVQDMDHENMFWYRQDPGLGLRLIYFSYDVKMKEKGDIPEGYSVSREKKERFSLILESASTNQTSMYLCARSFWGSQPQHFGDGTRLSIL.